This note documents a single T cell receptor beta chain sequence. This clonotype was seen at least ten times. Its antigen is currently not known. No much larger clone is present one base from it, and per-base qualities are unavailable. To prepare the library, 5' RACE was applied. The run used a NextSeq 500. Unique molecular identifiers were attached to individual cDNA molecules in the TCR library protocol so that sequencing error and PCR bias could be corrected. Both TCR alpha and beta chains were sequenced, and tight co-correlation was observed between alpha and beta sequence abundances in each sample. In the original analysis: Decombinator V4 was used to perform V gene, J gene and CDR3 annotation of TCR sequences. Expanded TCRs were defined as changing significantly between any two time points under a Poisson model with p below 0.0001. TCR abundances were normalised to the total number of TCRs sequenced in each sample and reported as counts per million. TRAV1-2 paired with TRAJ12, TRAJ20 or TRAJ33 defined MAIT TCRs, while TRAV10 paired with TRAJ18 defined iNKT TCRs. VDJdb, accessed on 1 November 2021, was searched for TCRs annotated for CMV, EBV and SARS-CoV-2, and TCRs annotated for more than one antigen were excluded. TCRdb applied fastp at Q25 and MiXCR to the public reads, then kept only in-frame beta chains. CDR3 protein duplicates are merged, each entry listing the most common genes and DNA. The V and J calls here are based on TCRdb, not the publication. The sample data list around 27,000 distinct CDR3 sequences, and about 2.7% of these were observed just once. The ten most abundant clones make up over 0.65% of the sample.

As encoded in the germline V gene (reference sequence), CDR1 is DFQATT while CDR2 is SNEGSKA. Trimming costs V 8 bases and J 8 bases, and their ends lie 16 bases apart. Its CDR3 holds 12 amino acids, cysteine through phenylalanine. Only the CDR3 portion is preserved as DNA: 36 bases, with reading frame beginning at the first base. This entry belongs to a study of early T cells in non-severe SARS-CoV-2 infection (dated by TCRdb to the early 2020s). The study in broad terms: Because TCR sequencing was done on bulk RNA from unsorted whole blood, the alpha and beta chains could not be paired.

A case-control design nested within a healthcare worker cohort in London, UK, was used, with weekly nasopharyngeal swab PCR tests and blood sampling performed. Healthcare workers were recruited between 23 and 31 March 2020, during the week of the UK lockdown, and were followed weekly for up to about 15 weeks. Overall results and qualifications from the work: VDJdb matching was skewed toward anti-spike CD8 responses and likely underestimated virus-specific expansions, missing private and CD4 specificities.

What was sequenced was whole blood. Rearrangement joined TRBV20-1 to TRBJ2-1, with no reliable assignment of the D segment. This clonotype originated in an adult who was a healthcare worker with PCR-confirmed SARS-CoV-2 infection or an uninfected control (not recorded which). The DNA reads as follows: TGCAGTACGGCCAGCGAGGCAGATGAGCAGTTCTTC. Translated, this gives CSTASEADEQFF.